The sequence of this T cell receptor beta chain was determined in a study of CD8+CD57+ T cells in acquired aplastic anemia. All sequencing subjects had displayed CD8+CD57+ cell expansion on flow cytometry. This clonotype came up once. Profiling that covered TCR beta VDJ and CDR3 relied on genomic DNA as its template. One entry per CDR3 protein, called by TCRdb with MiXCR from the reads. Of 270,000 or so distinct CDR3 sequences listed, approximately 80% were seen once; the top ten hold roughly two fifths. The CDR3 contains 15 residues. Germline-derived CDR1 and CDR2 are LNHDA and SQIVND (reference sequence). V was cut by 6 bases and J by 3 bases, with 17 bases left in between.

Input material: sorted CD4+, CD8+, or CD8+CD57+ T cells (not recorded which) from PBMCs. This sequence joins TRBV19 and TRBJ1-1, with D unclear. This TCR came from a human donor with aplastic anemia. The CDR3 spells CASSLDRRAYTEAFF. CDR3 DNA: TGTGCCAGTAGCTTAGATCGCAGAGCCTACACTGAAGCTTTCTTT.